In this sample, the clone carrying this T cell receptor beta chain turned up once. The CDR3 contains 14 residues. Germline loops: CDR1 SGDLS, CDR2 YYNGEE. Deletions cut 0 bases from V and 11 bases from J, with 17 bases between. The sample belongs to a study of blood T cell repertoires in COVID-19. Study context: Sites across the United States, Italy and Spain contributed samples from acute and convalescent COVID-19.

The protocol was immunoSEQ multiplex PCR, while the TCRdb copy is restricted to in-frame clones and leaves out a portion. The sample lists about 300,000 clones, 85% occurring once. The chain carries TRBV9 and TRBJ1-1, with D possibly matching TRBD1 (5 bases). The TCR sequence derives from a human donor in a cohort sampled during active COVID-19. Sequencing was performed on peripheral blood. In nucleotides, the CDR3 is TGTGCCAGCAGCGTAGGGGGCGGCCTGGAATCGGCTTTCTTT. Translated, it gives CASSVGGGLESAFF.